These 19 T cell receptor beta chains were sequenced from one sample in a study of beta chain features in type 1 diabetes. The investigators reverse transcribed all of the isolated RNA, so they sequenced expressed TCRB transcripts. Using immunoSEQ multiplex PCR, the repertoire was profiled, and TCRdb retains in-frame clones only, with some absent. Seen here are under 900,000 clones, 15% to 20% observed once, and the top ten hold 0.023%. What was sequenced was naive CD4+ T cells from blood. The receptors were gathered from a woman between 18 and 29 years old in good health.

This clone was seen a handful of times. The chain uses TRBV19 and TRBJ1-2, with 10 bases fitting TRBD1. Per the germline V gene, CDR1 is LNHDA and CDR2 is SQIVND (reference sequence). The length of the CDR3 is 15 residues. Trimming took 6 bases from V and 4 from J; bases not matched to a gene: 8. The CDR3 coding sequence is TGTGCCAGTAGCCACCCCGGGACAGGGGCCTATGGCTACACCTTC. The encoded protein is CASSHPGTGAYGYTF.

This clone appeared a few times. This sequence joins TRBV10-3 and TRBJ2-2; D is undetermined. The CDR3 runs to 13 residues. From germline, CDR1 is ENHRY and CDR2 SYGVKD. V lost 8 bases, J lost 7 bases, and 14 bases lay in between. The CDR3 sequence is CAIRMDRYGELFF. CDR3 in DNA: TGTGCCATCCGGATGGACCGTTACGGGGAGCTGTTTTTT.

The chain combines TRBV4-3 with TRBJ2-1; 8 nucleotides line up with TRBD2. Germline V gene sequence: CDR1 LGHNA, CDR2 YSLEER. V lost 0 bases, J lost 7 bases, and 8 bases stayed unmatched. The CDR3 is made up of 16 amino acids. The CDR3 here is CASSQDVGTRGNEQFF. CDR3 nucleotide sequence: TGCGCCAGCAGCCAAGATGTAGGGACTAGAGGTAATGAGCAGTTCTTC.

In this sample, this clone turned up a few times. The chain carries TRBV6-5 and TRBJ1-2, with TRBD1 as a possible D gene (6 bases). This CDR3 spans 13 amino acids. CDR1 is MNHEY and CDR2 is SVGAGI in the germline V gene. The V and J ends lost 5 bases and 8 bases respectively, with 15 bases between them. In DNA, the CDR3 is TGTGCCAGCAGTAAAACAGGGTGGAGCGGCTACACCTTC. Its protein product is CASSKTGWSGYTF.

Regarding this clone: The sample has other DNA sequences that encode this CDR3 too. The CDR3 here is CASSLDRAQPQHF. DNA for the CDR3: TGTGCCAGCAGCTTGGACAGGGCTCAGCCCCAGCATTTT. This rearrangement joins TRBV5-8 to TRBJ1-5, with D tentatively TRBD1 (6 bases). From germline, CDR1 is SGHTS and CDR2 YDEGEE. The CDR3 spans 13 residues. V lost 0 bases and J lost 6, with 7 bases in between.

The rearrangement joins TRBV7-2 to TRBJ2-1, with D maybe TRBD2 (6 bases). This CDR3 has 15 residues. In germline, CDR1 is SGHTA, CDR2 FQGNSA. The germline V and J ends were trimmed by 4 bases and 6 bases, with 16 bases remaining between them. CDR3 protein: CASSSERVMGNEQFF. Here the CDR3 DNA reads TGTGCCAGCAGCTCAGAGCGGGTTATGGGCAATGAGCAGTTCTTC.

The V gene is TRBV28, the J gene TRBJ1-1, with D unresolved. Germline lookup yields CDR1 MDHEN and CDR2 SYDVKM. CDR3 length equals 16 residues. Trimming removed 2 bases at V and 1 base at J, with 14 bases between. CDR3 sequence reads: CASSLIPSWTNTEAFF. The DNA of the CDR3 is TGTGCCAGCAGTTTAATCCCCAGCTGGACGAACACTGAAGCTTTCTTT.

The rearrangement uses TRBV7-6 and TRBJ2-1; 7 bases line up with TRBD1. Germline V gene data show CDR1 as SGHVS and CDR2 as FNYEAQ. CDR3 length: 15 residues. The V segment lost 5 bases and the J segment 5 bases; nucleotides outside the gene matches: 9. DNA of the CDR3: TGTGCCAGCAGCGGGGGACAGAGAGCAAACAATGAGCAGTTCTTC. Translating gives CASSGGQRANNEQFF.

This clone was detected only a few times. DNA of the CDR3: TGTGCTAGTGGTTTGAGCAGGGACAATGAGCAGTTCTTC. This gives the protein CASGLSRDNEQFF. The chain carries TRBV12-5 and TRBJ2-1, with a tentative D call TRBD1 (5 bases). This CDR3 is built from 13 residues. Looked up from germline, CDR1 is LGHNT and CDR2 is FRNRAP. V dropped 2 bases and J dropped 5 bases, with 7 bases sitting between them.

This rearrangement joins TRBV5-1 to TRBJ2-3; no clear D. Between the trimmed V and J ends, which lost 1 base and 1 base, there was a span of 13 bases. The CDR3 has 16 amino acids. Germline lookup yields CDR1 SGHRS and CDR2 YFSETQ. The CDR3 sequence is CASSLFGYVGTDTQYF. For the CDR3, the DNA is TGCGCCAGCAGCTTGTTCGGCTACGTCGGCACAGATACGCAGTATTTT.

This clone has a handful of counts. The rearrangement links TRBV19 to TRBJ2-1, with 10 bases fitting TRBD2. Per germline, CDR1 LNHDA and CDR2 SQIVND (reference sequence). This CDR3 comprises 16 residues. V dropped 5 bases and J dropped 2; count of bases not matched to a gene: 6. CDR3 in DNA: TGTGCCAGTAGTCCCAGAGCGGGGGGGACCTACAATGAGCAGTTCTTC. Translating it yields CASSPRAGGTYNEQFF. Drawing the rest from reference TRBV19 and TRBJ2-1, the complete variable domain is DGGITQSPKYLFRKEGQNVTLSCEQNLNHDAMYWYRQDPGQGLRLIYYSQIVNDFQKGDIAEGYSVSREKKESFPLTVTSAQKNPTAFYLCASSPRAGGTYNEQFFGPGTRLTVL.

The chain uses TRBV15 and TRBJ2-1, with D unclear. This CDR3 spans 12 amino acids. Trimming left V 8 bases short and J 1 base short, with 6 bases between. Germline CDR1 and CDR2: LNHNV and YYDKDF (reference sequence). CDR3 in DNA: TGTGCCACCGCCCGTTCCTACAATGAGCAGTTCTTC. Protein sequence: CATARSYNEQFF. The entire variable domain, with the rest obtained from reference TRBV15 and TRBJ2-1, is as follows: DAMVIQNPRYQVTQFGKPVTLSCSQTLNHNVMYWYQQKSSQAPKLLFHYYDKDFNNEADTPDNFQSRRPNTSFCFLDIRSPGLGDTAMYLCATARSYNEQFFGPGTRLTVL.

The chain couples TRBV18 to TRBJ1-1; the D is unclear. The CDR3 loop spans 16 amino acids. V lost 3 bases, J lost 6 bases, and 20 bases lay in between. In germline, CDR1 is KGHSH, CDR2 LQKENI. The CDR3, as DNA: TGTGCCAGCTCACCGGTTGCGGGCCTCGCCCCCGCTGAAGCTTTCTTT. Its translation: CASSPVAGLAPAEAFF. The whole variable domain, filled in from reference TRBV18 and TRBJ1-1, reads NAGVMQNPRHLVRRRGQEARLRCSPMKGHSHVYWYRQLPEEGLKFMVYLQKENIIDESGMPKERFSAEFPKEGPSILRIQQVVRGDSAAYFCASSPVAGLAPAEAFFGQGTRLTVV.

CDR3 sequence: CAISLYSGANVLTF. The CDR3 nucleotides are TGTGCCATTAGCCTGTACTCTGGGGCCAACGTCCTGACTTTC. The rearrangement links TRBV6-5 to TRBJ2-6; D is unclear. The CDR3 consists of 14 residues. The germline CDR1 and CDR2 sequences are MNHEY and SVGAGI. The germline V and J ends were trimmed by 10 bases and 0 bases, with 10 bases remaining between them.

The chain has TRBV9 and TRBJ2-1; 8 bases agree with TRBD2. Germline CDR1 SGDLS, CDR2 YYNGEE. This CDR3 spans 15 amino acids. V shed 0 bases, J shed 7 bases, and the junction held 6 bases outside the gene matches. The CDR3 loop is CASSVDAGGANEQFF. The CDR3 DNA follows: TGTGCCAGCAGCGTAGATGCGGGAGGTGCAAATGAGCAGTTCTTC.

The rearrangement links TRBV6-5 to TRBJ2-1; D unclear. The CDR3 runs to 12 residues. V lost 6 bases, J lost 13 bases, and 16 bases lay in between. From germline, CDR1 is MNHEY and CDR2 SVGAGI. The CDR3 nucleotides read TGTGCCAGCAGGGTCCCCGGCCCTCCACAGTTCTTC. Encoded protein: CASRVPGPPQFF.

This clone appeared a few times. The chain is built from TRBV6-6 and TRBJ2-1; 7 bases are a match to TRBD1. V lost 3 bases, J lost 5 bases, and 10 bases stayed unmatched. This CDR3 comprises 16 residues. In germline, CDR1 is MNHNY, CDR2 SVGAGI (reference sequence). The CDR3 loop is CASSYRLRTGDNEQFF. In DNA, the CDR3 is TGTGCCAGCAGTTATAGGCTCAGGACAGGTGACAATGAGCAGTTCTTC.

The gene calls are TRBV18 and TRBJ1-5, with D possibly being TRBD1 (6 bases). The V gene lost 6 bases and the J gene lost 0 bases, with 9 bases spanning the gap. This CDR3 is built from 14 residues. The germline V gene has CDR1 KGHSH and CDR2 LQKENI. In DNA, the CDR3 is TGTGCCAGCTCGGGGGACACTAGCAATCAGCCCCAGCATTTT. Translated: CASSGDTSNQPQHF.

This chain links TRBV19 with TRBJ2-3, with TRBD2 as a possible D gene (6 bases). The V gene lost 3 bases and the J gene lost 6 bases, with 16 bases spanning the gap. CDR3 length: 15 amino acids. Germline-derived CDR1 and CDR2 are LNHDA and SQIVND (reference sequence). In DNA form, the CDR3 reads TGTGCCAGTAGTATCGGGACTGCTAGATCTGATACGCAGTATTTT. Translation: CASSIGTARSDTQYF.